This is a list of T cell receptor beta chains from one sample in a study of chemoradiotherapy in HPV16-positive cancers. Only in-frame clones appear in the TCRdb table, and some are missing; sequencing was by immunoSEQ multiplex PCR. The sample holds roughly 350 clones, approximately 80% seen once. The sequencing here drew on tumor tissue, taken from a patient who underwent chemoradiotherapy. All receptors derive from a human donor with HPV-associated anogenital cancer. The conserved cysteine and the conserved F or W are not part of the CDR3 here. A D gene is named only where the DNA matches it firmly.

j_gene: TRBJ1-5
d_gene: -
v_gene: TRBV7-9
CDR3aa: ASSLEGYSNQPQH

j_gene: TRBJ2-7
d_gene: TRBD2
v_gene: TRBV4-2
CDR3aa: ASSLGTSGSGAEQY

j_gene: TRBJ2-1
d_gene: -
v_gene: TRBV7-9
CDR3aa: ASSPPGAGVNEQF

j_gene: TRBJ1-4
d_gene: -
v_gene: TRBV11-3
CDR3aa: ASSFQAGTNEKLF

j_gene: TRBJ1-1
d_gene: TRBD1
v_gene: TRBV28
CDR3aa: ASRTGVITEAF

j_gene: TRBJ1-2
d_gene: TRBD1
v_gene: TRBV10-3
CDR3aa: AISEGTGFNGYT

j_gene: TRBJ2-1
d_gene: TRBD2
v_gene: TRBV19
CDR3aa: ASSLVAGKKGEQF

j_gene: TRBJ1-1
d_gene: -
v_gene: TRBV11-2
CDR3aa: ASSSAGSNTEAF

j_gene: TRBJ2-7
d_gene: -
v_gene: TRBV14
CDR3aa: ASSHYTGYEQY

j_gene: TRBJ1-2
d_gene: -
v_gene: TRBV2
CDR3aa: ASWGAGGYT

j_gene: TRBJ2-1
d_gene: -
v_gene: TRBV9
CDR3aa: ASSEREGYSEQF

j_gene: TRBJ2-7
d_gene: -
v_gene: TRBV6-5
CDR3aa: ASFRGYEQY

j_gene: TRBJ2-5
d_gene: -
v_gene: TRBV7-6
CDR3aa: ASSSTLSDQETQY

j_gene: TRBJ1-2
d_gene: TRBD1
v_gene: TRBV11-3
CDR3aa: ASRRRTGVDYGYT

j_gene: TRBJ1-1
d_gene: TRBD1
v_gene: TRBV2
CDR3aa: ASGSPRGENTEAF

j_gene: TRBJ2-1
d_gene: TRBD2
v_gene: TRBV28
CDR3aa: ASSLYGTSSNNEQF

j_gene: TRBJ1-4
d_gene: TRBD1
v_gene: TRBV27
CDR3aa: ASSPGTGWEKLF

j_gene: TRBJ2-1
d_gene: -
v_gene: TRBV6-6
CDR3aa: ASDSGAGSYNEQF

j_gene: TRBJ1-6
d_gene: TRBD1
v_gene: TRBV28
CDR3aa: ASSLYPMTGWNSPLH

j_gene: TRBJ1-2
d_gene: -
v_gene: TRBV7-9
CDR3aa: ASSFEMGGLSGYT

j_gene: TRBJ1-2
d_gene: -
v_gene: TRBV19
CDR3aa: ASSIGGTVYGYT

j_gene: TRBJ2-5
d_gene: -
v_gene: TRBV11-2
CDR3aa: ASSSSRVRGTQY

j_gene: TRBJ2-3
d_gene: -
v_gene: TRBV7-3
CDR3aa: ASSSSTDTQY

j_gene: TRBJ2-1
d_gene: -
v_gene: TRBV6-5
CDR3aa: ASSRRGRAYNEQF

j_gene: TRBJ2-3
d_gene: -
v_gene: TRBV25-1
CDR3aa: ASSGGVGYTDTQY

j_gene: TRBJ2-1
d_gene: -
v_gene: TRBV11-3
CDR3aa: ASSPSVIAYNEQF

j_gene: TRBJ2-2
d_gene: TRBD1
v_gene: TRBV15
CDR3aa: ATSRDRGDSGELF

j_gene: TRBJ2-6
d_gene: -
v_gene: TRBV2
CDR3aa: ASSPIQSRANVLT

j_gene: TRBJ2-7
d_gene: -
v_gene: TRBV7-9
CDR3aa: ASSPPVVYEQY

j_gene: TRBJ1-4
d_gene: -
v_gene: TRBV11-1
CDR3aa: ASSLGSTNEKLF

j_gene: TRBJ1-1
d_gene: -
v_gene: TRBV10-3
CDR3aa: AISGGGNTEAF